This TCR beta chain was captured in a study of post-analysis software for immune sequencing data. About the research overall: Some patients lacked subtype; others had relapsing-remitting, secondary progressive or progressive-relapsing disease.

The CDR3 extends over 19 amino acids. Germline loops: CDR1 SGHAT, CDR2 FQDESV (reference sequence). The V end was cut by 0 bases, the J end by 8 bases, with 27 bases between. Presence of unique molecular identifiers characterized the TCR beta cDNA libraries. MiXCR, run by TCRdb on the PCR reads, gives a single entry per CDR3 protein. The repertoire has about 820,000 distinct CDR3 sequences, about 53% of them found once; the top ten carry about 4.5%. Study results and caveats: Five or six TRBV segments appeared more often in patients than in controls, and TRBV5-6, TRBV5-1 and TRBV20-1 were among these.

As concerns this clonotype: What it binds is not known.

Specimen: blood. The V call is TRBV11-1, the J call TRBJ2-3; weak D call: TRBD1 (6 bases). The clonotype originates from a girl between 10 and 17 years old with multiple sclerosis. CDR3 sequence (DNA): TGTGCCAGCAGCTTAGCCCTTTCTTCGCCGGGACAACCCCCAGGTACGCAGTATTTT. Amino acids: CASSLALSSPGQPPGTQYF.